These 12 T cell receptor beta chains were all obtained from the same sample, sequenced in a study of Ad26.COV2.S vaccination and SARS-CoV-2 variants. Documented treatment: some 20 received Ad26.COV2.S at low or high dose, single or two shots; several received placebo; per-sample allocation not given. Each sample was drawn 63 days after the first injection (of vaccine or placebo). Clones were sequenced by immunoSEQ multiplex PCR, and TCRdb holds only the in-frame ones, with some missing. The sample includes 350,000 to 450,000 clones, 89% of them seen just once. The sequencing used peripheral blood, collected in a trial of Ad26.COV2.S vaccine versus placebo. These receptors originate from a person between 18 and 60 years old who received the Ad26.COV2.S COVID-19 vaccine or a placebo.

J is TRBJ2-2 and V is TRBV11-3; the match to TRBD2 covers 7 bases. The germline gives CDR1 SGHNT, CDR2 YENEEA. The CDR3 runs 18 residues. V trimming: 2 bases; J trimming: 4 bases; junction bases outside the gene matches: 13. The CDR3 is CASSLFSLAAPSTGELFF. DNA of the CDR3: TGTGCCAGCAGCTTATTCTCCCTAGCGGCCCCCTCCACCGGGGAGCTGTTTTTT.

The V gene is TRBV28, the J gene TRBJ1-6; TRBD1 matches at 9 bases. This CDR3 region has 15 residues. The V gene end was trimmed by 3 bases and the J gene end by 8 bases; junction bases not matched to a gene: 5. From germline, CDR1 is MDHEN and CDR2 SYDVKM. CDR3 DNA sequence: TGTGCCAGCAGTTTGCCCGGGACAGGGTATTCACCCCTCCACTTT. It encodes CASSLPGTGYSPLHF.

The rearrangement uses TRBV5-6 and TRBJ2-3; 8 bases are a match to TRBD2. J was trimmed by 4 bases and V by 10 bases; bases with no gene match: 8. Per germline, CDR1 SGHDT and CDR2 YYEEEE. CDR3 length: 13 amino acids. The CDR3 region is CASRAGAPDTQYF. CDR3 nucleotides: TGTGCCTCCAGAGCGGGAGCCCCAGATACGCAGTATTTT.

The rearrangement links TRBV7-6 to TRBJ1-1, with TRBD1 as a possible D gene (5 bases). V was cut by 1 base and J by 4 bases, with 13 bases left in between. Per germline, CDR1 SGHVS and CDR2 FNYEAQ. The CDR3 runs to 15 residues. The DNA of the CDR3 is TGTGCCAGCAGCTTAGGTGGGGGAGTCGGCACTGAAGCTTTCTTT. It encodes CASSLGGGVGTEAFF.

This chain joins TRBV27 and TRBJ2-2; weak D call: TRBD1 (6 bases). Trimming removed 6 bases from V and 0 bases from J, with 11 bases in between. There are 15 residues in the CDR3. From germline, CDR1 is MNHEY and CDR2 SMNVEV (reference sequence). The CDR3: CASRTDRTNTGELFF. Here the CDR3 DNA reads TGTGCCAGCAGAACGGACAGAACGAACACCGGGGAGCTGTTTTTT.

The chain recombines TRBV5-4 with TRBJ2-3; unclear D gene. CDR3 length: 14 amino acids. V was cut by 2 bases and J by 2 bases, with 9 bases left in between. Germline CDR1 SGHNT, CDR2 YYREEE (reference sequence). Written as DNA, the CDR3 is TGTGCCAGCAGCTTAGCCTCCTTCACAGATACGCAGTATTTT. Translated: CASSLASFTDTQYF. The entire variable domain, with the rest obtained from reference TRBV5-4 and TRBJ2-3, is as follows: ETGVTQSPTHLIKTRGQQVTLRCSSQSGHNTVSWYQQALGQGPQFIFQYYREEENGRGNFPPRFSGLQFPNYSSELNVNALELDDSALYLCASSLASFTDTQYFGPGTRLTVL.

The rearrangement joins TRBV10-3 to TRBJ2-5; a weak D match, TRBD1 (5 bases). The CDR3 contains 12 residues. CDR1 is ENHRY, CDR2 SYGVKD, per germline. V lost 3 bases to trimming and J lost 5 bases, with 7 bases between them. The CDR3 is CAISDRAETQYF. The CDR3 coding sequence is TGTGCCATCAGTGACAGGGCGGAGACCCAGTACTTC.

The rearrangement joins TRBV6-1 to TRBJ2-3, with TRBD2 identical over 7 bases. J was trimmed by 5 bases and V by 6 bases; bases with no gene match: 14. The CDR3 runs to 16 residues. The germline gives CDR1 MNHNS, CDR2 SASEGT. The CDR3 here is CASSENSGHRGDTQYF. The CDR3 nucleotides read TGTGCCAGCAGCGAAAATAGCGGGCATCGGGGAGATACGCAGTATTTT.

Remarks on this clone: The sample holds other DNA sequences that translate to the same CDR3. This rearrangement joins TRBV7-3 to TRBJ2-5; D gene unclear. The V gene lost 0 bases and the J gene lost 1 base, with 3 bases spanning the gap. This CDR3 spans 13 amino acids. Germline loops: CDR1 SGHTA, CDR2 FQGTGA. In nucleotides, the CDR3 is TGTGCCAGCAGCTTAACAGTCCAAGAGACCCAGTACTTC. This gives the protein CASSLTVQETQYF. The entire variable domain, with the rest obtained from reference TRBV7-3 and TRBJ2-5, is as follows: GAGVSQTPSNKVTEKGKYVELRCDPISGHTALYWYRQSLGQGPEFLIYFQGTGAADDSGLPNDRFFAVRPEGSVSTLKIQRTERGDSAVYLCASSLTVQETQYFGPGTRLLVL.

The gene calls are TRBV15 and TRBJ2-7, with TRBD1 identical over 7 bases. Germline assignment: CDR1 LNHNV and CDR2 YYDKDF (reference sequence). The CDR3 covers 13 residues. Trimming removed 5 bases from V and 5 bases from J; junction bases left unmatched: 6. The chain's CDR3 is CATSAGQAHEQYF. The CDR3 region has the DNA TGTGCCACCAGCGCCGGACAGGCCCACGAGCAGTACTTC.

The CDR3 region has the DNA TGTGCCAGCGGGACCGAAAACATTCAGTACTTC. Amino acid sequence: CASGTENIQYF. The chain couples TRBV7-9 to TRBJ2-4; D may correspond to TRBD1 or TRBD2 (5 bases each). This CDR3 comprises 11 residues. The germline gives CDR1 SEHNR, CDR2 FQNEAQ (reference sequence). V was pared by 8 bases and J by 5 bases, with 7 bases between.

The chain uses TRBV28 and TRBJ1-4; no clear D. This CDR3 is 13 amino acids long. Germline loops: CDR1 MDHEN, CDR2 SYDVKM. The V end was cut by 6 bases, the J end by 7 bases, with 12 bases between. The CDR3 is CASRSGSIEKLFF. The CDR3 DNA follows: TGTGCCAGCAGGTCGGGTAGTATTGAAAAACTGTTTTTT.